The 7 T cell receptor beta chains listed next were all sequenced from one sample in a study of cytomegalovirus exposure and HLA in healthy donors. In the PCR, 60 Vbeta and 13 Jbeta primers were used. Clones were sequenced by immunoSEQ multiplex PCR, and TCRdb holds only the in-frame ones, with some missing. This table has 100,000 to 150,000 clones, about 80% appearing once. The sequencing sample was made of PBMCs. The receptors were sampled from a young man in good health and CMV-seronegative.

The genes are TRBV5-1 and TRBJ1-1; a possible D gene is TRBD1 (5 bases). Between the trimmed V and J ends, which lost 0 bases and 6 bases, there was a span of 12 bases. This CDR3 is 14 amino acids long. The germline CDR1 and CDR2 sequences are SGHRS and YFSETQ. The CDR3 DNA is TGCGCCAGCAGCTTGGAAGCAGGGTGGGCTGAAGCTTTCTTT. Protein: CASSLEAGWAEAFF. Using reference TRBV5-1 and TRBJ1-1 for the parts outside the CDR3, the full variable domain is KAGVTQTPRYLIKTRGQQVTLSCSPISGHRSVSWYQQTPGQGLQFLFEYFSETQRNKGNFPGRFSGRQFSNSRSEMNVSTLELGDSALYLCASSLEAGWAEAFFGQGTRLTVV.

In its sample, this clone was seen a few times. The chain uses TRBV2 and TRBJ1-2, with TRBD1 matching over 7 bases. CDR1 is SNHLY, CDR2 FYNNEI, per germline. The CDR3 runs 15 residues. J gave up 1 base and V 4 bases, and 6 bases lay outside the gene matches. Written as DNA, the CDR3 is TGTGCCAGCAGTGGTGGGACAGCCTTTAACTATGGCTACACCTTC. This encodes CASSGGTAFNYGYTF.

This clone was found a few times. The chain couples TRBV5-5 to TRBJ2-7; 9 bases line up with TRBD2. This CDR3 is built from 15 residues. The germline CDR1 and CDR2 sequences are SGHKS and YYEKEE (reference sequence). The junction had 8 bases not matched to a gene; V was cut back by 3 bases and J by 4 bases. The CDR3 DNA sequence: TGTGCCAGCAGCTCGATGGCTAGCGGGAATTACGAGCAGTACTTC. This translates into CASSSMASGNYEQYF.

The chain has TRBV5-1 and TRBJ2-2, with D possibly matching TRBD2 (6 bases). Trimming left V 0 bases short and J 5 bases short, with 17 bases between. From germline, CDR1 is SGHRS and CDR2 YFSETQ. The CDR3 runs to 17 residues. CDR3 sequence: CASSLDFGSGATGELFF. As DNA, the CDR3 is TGCGCCAGCAGCTTGGATTTCGGTAGCGGAGCTACCGGGGAGCTGTTTTTT.

The chain combines TRBV4-1 with TRBJ2-1; TRBD2 agrees at 10 bases. Germline CDR1 and CDR2: MGHRA and YSYEKL. V lost 0 bases to trimming and J lost 3 bases; unmatched junction nucleotides: 8. The CDR3 runs to 18 residues. The CDR3 DNA follows: TGCGCCAGCAGCCAAGATCCCCCTAGCGGGAGCTTCTACAATGAGCAGTTCTTC. Its translation is CASSQDPPSGSFYNEQFF.

The table lists this clone with a few counts. The V call is TRBV5-1, the J call TRBJ2-5, with 7 nucleotides matching TRBD1. V lost 5 bases to trimming and J lost 5 bases; unmatched junction nucleotides: 9. Germline-derived CDR1 and CDR2 are SGHRS and YFSETQ. The CDR3 sequence is 14 residues long. In nucleotides, the CDR3 is TGCGCCAGCAGAAACCAACAGGGGTCGGAGACCCAGTACTTC. Its translation: CASRNQQGSETQYF.

The chain carries TRBV6-5 and TRBJ2-1; TRBD1 aligns across 9 bases. The CDR3 is 14 residues long. The J segment lost 4 bases and the V segment lost 9 bases, leaving 7 bases of the junction unmatched. CDR1 is MNHEY, CDR2 SVGAGI, per germline. In DNA, the CDR3 is TGTGCCAGTGGTGGGACAGGGCCTTACAATGAGCAGTTCTTC. It codes for CASGGTGPYNEQFF.